Sequencing of this T cell receptor beta chain was carried out in a study of CD8+ T cells in alopecia areata (dated by TCRdb to the late 2010s). About the full investigation: The treated patients, all with moderate-to-severe alopecia areata, were enrolled in an open-label pilot trial of oral tofacitinib given at 5 to 10 mg twice daily. Patients stayed on tofacitinib for 6 to 18 months and then had 6 months of follow-up off drug so that delayed response and recurrence could be assessed. To study T cell clonal expansion in alopecia areata, the researchers applied high-throughput TCRbeta sequencing to both the C3H/HeJ mouse model and human patients. In humans, TCRbeta sequencing was performed on scalp tissue and on sorted CD4+ and CD8+ peripheral blood T cells from healthy controls and from patients with patchy or totalis/universalis alopecia areata. Biopsies were taken from tofacitinib-treated patients at baseline and at 4 and 24 weeks of treatment, and a later scalp biopsy was taken in several of the tofacitinib-treated patients. Clonality in the scalp was compared among normal scalp (n=4), patchy alopecia areata scalp (n=8), and alopecia totalis/universalis scalp (n=8). RNA came from the PAXgene miRNA kit for fixed scalp, the miRNeasy kit for PBMCs, and the RNeasy kit for mouse skin. TCRbeta CDR3 regions were amplified by immunoSEQ multiplex PCR using 35 Vbeta forward and 13 Jbeta reverse primers. Results and caveats for the whole study, not just this receptor: Shared TCR sequences between patients were less evident than in mice, which may be partly attributable to HLA diversity in the patient population. Compared with normal scalp, lesional scalp, particularly in alopecia totalis/universalis, had higher clonality and more expanded CD8+ clones, which suggests antigenic drive. Resident alphabeta T cells in normal human skin are also sequenced, complicating scalp TCR repertoire analysis, unlike mouse skin dominated by gammadelta T cells.

V was cut back by 0 bases and J by 9 bases, leaving a gap of 12 bases between them. Reading from cysteine to phenylalanine, the CDR3 counts 13 amino acids. The only DNA kept is the CDR3, 39 bases in frame from the first base. CDR1 and CDR2 are drawn from the germline V gene: SGHTS, YDEGEE. A note on this clone: Its antigen is unknown. One base away there is no much larger clone; base qualities are not given.

What this sample's time point label stands for: baseline before oral tofacitinib. Lesional scalp punch biopsies and peripheral blood were collected from alopecia areata patients. PBMCs were isolated by density centrifugation and stained for CD3, CD4 and CD8, and CD4+ and CD8+ T cells were sorted on a FACSAria. The library relied on the immunoSEQ multiplex PCR assay. To provide template for TCR sequencing, every sample had RNA extracted and reverse transcribed into cDNA. First-strand cDNA was synthesized with SuperScript III using a 2:1 mix of oligo-dT and random hexamers. Amplification bias was assessed with a synthetic immune receptor repertoire, and residual bias was removed computationally. Per the source publication's procedure: After raw reads were preprocessed to remove errors, the CDR3 was defined following IMGT conventions as running from the conserved cysteine to phenylalanine. Clonality was computed by normalizing Shannon entropy by log2 of the number of productive unique TCRs and subtracting the result from 1. Whether each scalp clone was CD4 or CD8 was inferred by checking scalp TCRbeta sequences against the CD4 and CD8 repertoires from sorted blood. Sourced from immuneACCESS, this table was stored by TCRdb with only in-frame sequences that have V and J called. A share of the clones is absent; for the studies checked, an unresolved V gene accounts for under half, and the remainder has no known explanation. V, J and clone size are taken as reported in that table, and D and trimming were inferred from the DNA itself. Across this sample there are roughly 250,000 clones, with roughly 69% seen only once. Together, the top ten hold around 1.2% of the sample.

The sequence derives from a human donor with alopecia areata. The sequencing used CD4+ T cells sorted from blood, collected at week 0. This receptor chain uses TRBV5-8 and TRBJ2-5; a weak D assignment points to TRBD1 (5 bases agree). In nucleotides, the sequence is TGTGCCAGCAGCTTGGCCCTCCAAGGGGCCCAGTACTTC. Its product reads: CASSLALQGAQYF.